One sample yielded the 32 T cell receptor beta chains listed below, sequenced in a study of blood T cell repertoires in COVID-19. The protocol was immunoSEQ multiplex PCR, while the TCRdb copy is restricted to in-frame clones and leaves out a portion. The profile shows about 250,000 clones, almost 90% of them singletons. The sequenced sample consisted of peripheral blood. Receptors were obtained from a man at least 80 years old with acute or convalescent COVID-19.

The chain links TRBV4-2 to TRBJ2-2; 13 bases line up with TRBD2. The V segment lost 3 bases and the J segment 6 bases; nucleotides outside the gene matches: 10. CDR3 length equals 18 residues. Germline assignment: CDR1 LGHNA and CDR2 YNFKEQ. CDR3 sequence reads: CASSHGLAGVTLAGELFF. CDR3 DNA sequence: TGTGCCAGCAGCCATGGACTAGCGGGAGTAACTTTGGCCGGGGAGCTGTTTTTT.

V and J are TRBV28 and TRBJ2-7; possible D gene TRBD2, 6 bases. The CDR3 length is 15 residues. The germline V gene encodes CDR1 MDHEN and CDR2 SYDVKM. Trimming shortened V by 8 bases and J by 2 bases, and 19 bases separated the two germline ends. CDR3: CASYSKARGTYEQYF. The CDR3 DNA sequence: TGTGCCAGCTACTCCAAAGCCCGGGGGACCTACGAGCAGTACTTC. The full variable domain, with the rest looked up from reference TRBV28 and TRBJ2-7, is DVKVTQSSRYLVKRTGEKVFLECVQDMDHENMFWYRQDPGLGLRLIYFSYDVKMKEKGDIPEGYSVSREKKERFSLILESASTNQTSMYLCASYSKARGTYEQYFGPGTRLTVT.

This clone showed up just once. The V and J genes are TRBV25-1 and TRBJ1-1; D may be TRBD1 (6 bases). The germline CDR1 and CDR2 sequences are MGHDK and SYGVNS. Trimming shortened V by 2 bases and J by 4 bases, and 11 bases separated the two germline ends. The CDR3 contains 14 residues. The CDR3 DNA sequence: TGTGCCAGCAGTGAAGAGGGGGGGCGCACTGAAGCTTTCTTT. The encoded protein is CASSEEGGRTEAFF.

This sequence joins TRBV5-8 and TRBJ2-7; 11 bases match TRBD2. This CDR3 region has 15 residues. Losses at the gene ends were 6 bases for V and 3 bases for J; bases not matched to a gene: 8. Per germline, CDR1 SGHTS and CDR2 YDEGEE. CDR3 in DNA: TGTGCCAGCATCGAATTAGCGGGGGGGAACTACGAGCAGTACTTC. It yields the protein CASIELAGGNYEQYF. The full variable domain, in which reference TRBV5-8 and TRBJ2-7 provide the parts outside the CDR3, is EAGVTQSPTHLIKTRGQQATLRCSPISGHTSVYWYQQALGLGLQFLLWYDEGEERNRGNFPPRFSGRQFPNYSSELNVNALELEDSALYLCASIELAGGNYEQYFGPGTRLTVT.

CDR3 nucleotides: TGTGCCACCAGCGGACAGGGGGACACCGGGGAGCTGTTTTTT. It codes for CATSGQGDTGELFF. J is TRBJ2-2 and V is TRBV24-1; TRBD1 agrees at 10 bases. CDR3 length: 14 amino acids. V lost 7 bases and J lost 3; bases outside the gene matches: 1. CDR1 and CDR2 from the germline V gene are KGHDR and SFDVKD.

The chain recombines TRBV19 with TRBJ1-2; 7 bases fit TRBD1. Trimming took 5 bases from V and 0 from J; bases not matched to a gene: 9. There are 16 residues in the CDR3. Looked up from germline, CDR1 is LNHDA and CDR2 is SQIVND (reference sequence). The CDR3 loop reads CASSFLSTGANYGYTF. CDR3 sequence (DNA): TGTGCCAGTAGTTTCCTATCTACAGGGGCTAACTATGGCTACACCTTC.

CDR3 sequence reads: CASSPQQGLTGELFF. DNA of the CDR3: TGTGCCAGCAGCCCCCAGCAGGGCTTGACCGGGGAGCTGTTTTTT. The V call is TRBV28, the J call TRBJ2-2, with a weak D call TRBD1 (5 bases). The CDR3 runs to 15 residues. V lost 6 bases to trimming and J lost 5 bases, with 16 bases between them. Looked up from germline, CDR1 is MDHEN and CDR2 is SYDVKM.

This chain joins TRBV12-3 or TRBV12-4 and TRBJ2-7; D is ambiguous. There are 11 residues in the CDR3. V gave up 3 bases and J gave up 6 bases, with 6 bases separating them. The chain's CDR3 is CASSFTVEQYF. CDR3 DNA sequence: TGTGCCAGCAGTTTCACAGTCGAGCAGTACTTC.

The V gene is TRBV6-2 or TRBV6-3, the J gene TRBJ2-2, with unresolved D. Looked up from germline, CDR1 is MNHEY and CDR2 is SVGEGT. The CDR3 has 16 residues. V gave up 5 bases and J gave up 2 bases, with 15 bases separating them. The DNA for the CDR3 is TGTGCCAGCAGTCCAGACTCGCCCGATAACACCGGGGAGCTGTTTTTT. Protein product: CASSPDSPDNTGELFF.

The count of this clone is one. V gene TRBV6-5 combines with J gene TRBJ1-6; D gene uncertain. The CDR3 is 12 amino acids. The germline V gene has CDR1 MNHEY and CDR2 SVGAGI. The ends were cut back, 8 bases at V and 1 base at J, with 3 bases in the middle. In DNA form, the CDR3 reads TGTGCCAGCCAGTCCTATAATTCACCCCTCCACTTT. This encodes CASQSYNSPLHF.

This clone was observed once. The genes are TRBV10-2 and TRBJ1-2; 9 nucleotides match TRBD1. Germline V gene lookup returns CDR1 WSHSY and CDR2 SAAADI. Trimming at V came to 3 bases and at J to 0 bases, leaving 8 bases not matched to a gene. The CDR3 runs to 17 residues. Here the CDR3 reads CASSERRTGVSNYGYTF. In DNA, the CDR3 is TGCGCCAGCAGTGAAAGGCGGACAGGGGTTTCTAACTATGGCTACACCTTC.

As DNA, the CDR3 is TGTGCCAGTAGTATAACAGGGGAGAGCAATCAGCCCCAGCATTTT. It translates to CASSITGESNQPQHF. This sequence joins TRBV19 and TRBJ1-5, with 7 nucleotides matching TRBD1. With V trimmed by 2 bases and J by 1 base, 2 bases remained unmatched. The CDR3 totals 15 residues. Looked up from germline, CDR1 is LNHDA and CDR2 is SQIVND (reference sequence).

The sample holds one count of this clone. The chain links TRBV6-5 to TRBJ1-5, with unresolved D. Trimming took off 2 bases at V and 0 bases at J, with 8 bases between the two ends. CDR3 length: 15 residues. CDR1 is MNHEY and CDR2 is SVGAGI in the germline V gene. Here the CDR3 DNA reads TGTGCCAGCAGTTACCTGAGAGTTAGCAATCAGCCCCAGCATTTT. Amino acid sequence: CASSYLRVSNQPQHF.

The chain couples TRBV7-8 to TRBJ1-6; D might be TRBD1 (6 bases). V was trimmed by 1 base and J by 4 bases, leaving 11 bases between them. Per germline, CDR1 SGHVS and CDR2 FQNEAQ. This CDR3 region has 16 residues. This chain's CDR3 is CASSLEGGLYNSPLHF. The CDR3, as DNA: TGTGCCAGCAGCTTAGAGGGGGGGCTGTATAATTCACCCCTCCACTTT.

The V call is TRBV18, the J call TRBJ1-3; D call uncertain. Trimming took off 8 bases at V and 0 bases at J, with 8 bases between the two ends. This CDR3 is 13 amino acids long. From germline, CDR1 is KGHSH and CDR2 LQKENI. The CDR3 DNA follows: TGTGCCAGCAGAGAGGGCTCTGGAAACACCATATATTTT. Translated, it gives CASREGSGNTIYF.

This sequence joins TRBV28 and TRBJ1-5; 9 bases agree with TRBD1. This CDR3 spans 16 amino acids. Germline V gene data show CDR1 as MDHEN and CDR2 as SYDVKM. The V gene end was trimmed by 6 bases and the J gene end by 4 bases; junction bases not matched to a gene: 10. The CDR3 DNA sequence: TGTGCCAGCAGACCCCCCACCGGGACAGGGAATCAGCCCCAGCATTTT. Protein sequence: CASRPPTGTGNQPQHF.

The J gene is TRBJ1-1, the V gene TRBV5-6; unclear D gene. Germline assignment: CDR1 SGHDT and CDR2 YYEEEE. V lost 1 base and J lost 1, with 8 bases in between. The CDR3 is 14 residues long. This CDR3 is CASSLPVANTEAFF. The CDR3 nucleotides are TGTGCCAGCAGCTTGCCTGTGGCGAACACTGAAGCTTTCTTT.

In regard to this clone: The sample holds other DNA sequences that translate to the same CDR3. The chain uses TRBV18 and TRBJ2-7, with D possibly matching TRBD1 (5 bases). Deletions cut 2 bases from V and 3 bases from J, with 8 bases between. Looked up from germline, CDR1 is KGHSH and CDR2 is LQKENI. The CDR3 has 13 amino acids. The chain's CDR3 is CASSPTQGYEQYF. The CDR3 DNA reads TGTGCCAGCTCACCAACCCAGGGCTACGAGCAGTACTTC.

The chain joins TRBV28 to TRBJ2-7; the match to TRBD2 covers 7 bases. The germline V gene encodes CDR1 MDHEN and CDR2 SYDVKM. The CDR3 consists of 16 residues. After removal of 3 bases from V and 1 base from J, the junction contained 9 bases not matched to a gene. The CDR3: CASSFQLAGVSYEQYF. CDR3 sequence (DNA): TGTGCCAGCAGTTTTCAGCTGGCGGGAGTATCCTACGAGCAGTACTTC.

The rearrangement joins TRBV20-1 to TRBJ1-5; the match to TRBD1 covers 7 bases. V gave up 3 bases and J gave up 5 bases; unmatched junction bases: 7. This CDR3 spans 14 amino acids. CDR1 and CDR2 from the germline V gene are DFQATT and SNEGSKA (reference sequence). The CDR3: CSASVGQNYQPQHF. CDR3 DNA sequence: TGCAGTGCTAGTGTGGGACAGAACTATCAGCCCCAGCATTTT.

The chain links TRBV6-2 or TRBV6-3 to TRBJ1-1, with 7 bases fitting TRBD1. Germline CDR1 reads MNHEY; CDR2 reads SVGEGT. This CDR3 has 15 amino acids. Trimming removed 0 bases from V and 2 bases from J; junction bases left unmatched: 3. For the CDR3, the DNA is TGTGCCAGCAGTTACTCCTACAGGGGAAACACTGAAGCTTTCTTT. This encodes CASSYSYRGNTEAFF.

This chain connects TRBV19 to TRBJ1-2; tentatively, D is TRBD1 (5 bases). Trimming left V 5 bases short and J 1 base short, with 17 bases between. Germline V gives CDR1 LNHDA, CDR2 SQIVND (reference sequence). This CDR3 has 16 residues. This CDR3 is CASSLQVDSINYGYTF. The CDR3 DNA sequence: TGTGCCAGTAGTCTTCAGGTTGACAGCATTAACTATGGCTACACCTTC.

This clone was found a few times. CDR3 sequence: CASSSAGLDRNTEAFF. The CDR3 region has the DNA TGTGCCAGCAGCAGCGCAGGACTAGACCGGAACACTGAAGCTTTCTTT. This rearrangement joins TRBV28 to TRBJ1-1; D uncertain. Trimming removed 6 bases at V and 1 base at J, with 18 bases between. This CDR3 has 16 amino acids. CDR1 and CDR2 (germline): MDHEN, SYDVKM. Full variable domain (remainder filled in from reference TRBV28 and TRBJ1-1): DVKVTQSSRYLVKRTGEKVFLECVQDMDHENMFWYRQDPGLGLRLIYFSYDVKMKEKGDIPEGYSVSREKKERFSLILESASTNQTSMYLCASSSAGLDRNTEAFFGQGTRLTVV.

The chain links TRBV27 to TRBJ2-4, with a possible D match to TRBD1 (5 bases). CDR3 length: 16 amino acids. Deletions cut 7 bases from V and 2 bases from J, with 18 bases between. In germline, CDR1 is MNHEY, CDR2 SMNVEV (reference sequence). This CDR3 is CASTKRAGLTKNIQYF. In DNA form, the CDR3 reads TGTGCCAGCACCAAAAGGGCAGGGTTGACCAAAAACATTCAGTACTTC.

This rearrangement joins TRBV2 to TRBJ2-2; D is uncertain. With 6 bases removed from V and 1 base from J, the gap between germline ends came to 9 bases. Per the germline V gene, CDR1 is SNHLY and CDR2 is FYNNEI. The CDR3 spans 14 residues. The CDR3 protein is CASREILNTGELFF. Here the CDR3 DNA reads TGTGCCAGCAGGGAGATATTGAACACCGGGGAGCTGTTTTTT.

The rearrangement links TRBV6-5 to TRBJ2-3; perhaps TRBD2 as D (6 bases). Trimming pared 7 bases from V and 3 bases from J, leaving 17 bases between. Looked up from germline, CDR1 is MNHEY and CDR2 is SVGAGI. The CDR3 is 15 amino acids. The CDR3 DNA reads TGTGCCAGCACCCCAGGGAGGTTGAGAACAGATACGCAGTATTTT. Amino acids: CASTPGRLRTDTQYF.

The rearrangement uses TRBV19 and TRBJ2-7; D possibly corresponds to TRBD2 (5 bases). Germline V lookup: CDR1 LNHDA, CDR2 SQIVND (reference sequence). The germline V and J ends were trimmed by 4 bases and 6 bases, with 16 bases remaining between them. The CDR3 is 14 residues long. The CDR3 is CASSTPGRSTEQYF. The DNA for the CDR3 is TGTGCCAGTAGTACTCCGGGAAGGTCTACCGAGCAGTACTTC.

The chain has TRBV18 and TRBJ1-1; TRBD1 might be the D (5 bases). Germline CDR1 is KGHSH and CDR2 is LQKENI. Deletions cut 3 bases from V and 6 bases from J, with 17 bases between. This CDR3 spans 15 amino acids. The CDR3 DNA is TGTGCCAGCTCACCCTCCTTCAGGAGGGGAGCTGAAGCTTTCTTT. It yields the protein CASSPSFRRGAEAFF.

The count of this clone is one. Its ends do not fully match the called genes, so a read error is possible. The V call is TRBV3-1 (or the pseudogene TRBV3-2), the J call TRBJ1-3; D is undetermined. The CDR3 loop spans 13 amino acids. The germline V gene encodes CDR1 LGHDT and CDR2 YNNKEL (reference sequence). CDR3 protein: CASSQGIHGRSDF. The CDR3 DNA sequence: TGTGCCAGCAGCCAAGGAATTCATGGCAGGTCGGATTTT.

The chain joins TRBV7-9 to TRBJ1-1; 11 bases map to TRBD1. CDR3 length: 16 amino acids. V lost 5 bases and J lost 4; bases outside the gene matches: 9. CDR1 is SEHNR, CDR2 FQNEAQ, per germline (reference sequence). The CDR3 spells CASSARTGGVVTEAFF. The CDR3 DNA reads as TGTGCCAGCAGCGCCCGGACAGGGGGCGTCGTCACTGAAGCTTTCTTT.

Comments on this clone: The same CDR3 is also encoded by other DNA sequences in this sample. The chain combines TRBV28 with TRBJ2-2, with 7 bases fitting TRBD2. This CDR3 has 14 amino acids. V lost 8 bases and J lost 4; bases outside the gene matches: 7. The germline V gene encodes CDR1 MDHEN and CDR2 SYDVKM. The CDR3 reads CASSLGGSTGELFF. The CDR3 nucleotides read TGTGCCAGCTCCCTGGGGGGGAGCACCGGGGAGCTGTTTTTT.

This clone was counted a single time. The chain links TRBV3-1 (or the pseudogene TRBV3-2) to TRBJ2-7, with a weak D call TRBD1 (6 bases). CDR3 size: 13 residues. Deletions cut 8 bases from V and 2 bases from J, with 13 bases between. Germline CDR1 and CDR2: LGHDT and YNNKEL (reference sequence). CDR3: CASGRTETYEQYF. The CDR3 DNA reads as TGTGCCAGCGGGCGGACAGAAACCTACGAGCAGTACTTC.